These T cell receptor beta chains were read from a single sample in a study of blood T cell repertoires in COVID-19. Using immunoSEQ multiplex PCR, the repertoire was profiled, and TCRdb retains in-frame clones only, with some absent. The sample lists about 160,000 clones; approximately 88% were seen once. The specimen sequenced was peripheral blood. The origin of the receptors is a woman of 80 years or more with active or convalescent COVID-19. CDR3s include the opening cysteine and the closing phenylalanine or tryptophan. The order of the fields is clone size, D gene, V gene, J gene, CDR3 protein, CDR3 DNA. D genes are given only for firm matches. The size of a clone is reported for some rows only, either as once, few or many, or as a class for expanded clones.

abundance: .; d_gene: TRBD2; v_gene: TRBV6-6; j_gene: TRBJ2-3; CDR3aa: CASSPTSGGSDTQYF; CDR3nt: TGTGCCAGCAGTCCGACTAGCGGGGGGTCAGATACGCAGTATTTT
abundance: few; d_gene: .; v_gene: TRBV18; j_gene: TRBJ1-2; CDR3aa: CASSPGDSLPYGYTF; CDR3nt: TGTGCCAGCTCACCCGGGGATAGTTTGCCCTATGGCTACACCTTC
abundance: .; d_gene: TRBD1; v_gene: TRBV9; j_gene: TRBJ2-7; CDR3aa: CASSGGQSYEQYF; CDR3nt: TGTGCCAGCAGCGGGGGACAGTCCTACGAGCAGTACTTC
abundance: .; d_gene: TRBD2; v_gene: TRBV19; j_gene: TRBJ2-1; CDR3aa: CASSIGQTAGGRNEQFF; CDR3nt: TGTGCCAGTAGTATAGGTCAGACAGCGGGGGGGCGTAATGAGCAGTTCTTC
abundance: .; d_gene: .; v_gene: TRBV3-1/TRBV3-2; j_gene: TRBJ2-7; CDR3aa: CASSQDSLGGYEQYF; CDR3nt: TGTGCCAGCAGCCAAGACTCTCTCGGGGGCTACGAGCAGTACTTC
abundance: .; d_gene: TRBD2; v_gene: TRBV5-1; j_gene: TRBJ2-2; CDR3aa: CASSPSGGDTGELFF; CDR3nt: TGCGCCAGCAGCCCTAGCGGGGGGGATACCGGGGAGCTGTTTTTT
abundance: .; d_gene: .; v_gene: TRBV19; j_gene: TRBJ1-5; CDR3aa: CASSSQQGRGNQPQHF; CDR3nt: TGTGCCAGTAGTAGTCAACAGGGACGGGGCAATCAGCCCCAGCATTTT
abundance: .; d_gene: TRBD1; v_gene: TRBV5-1; j_gene: TRBJ2-1; CDR3aa: CASSGTGDRHEQFF; CDR3nt: TGCGCCAGCAGCGGGACAGGGGACCGACATGAGCAGTTCTTC
abundance: once; d_gene: TRBD2; v_gene: TRBV10-3; j_gene: TRBJ2-3; CDR3aa: CAIRDERGADTQYF; CDR3nt: TGTGCCATCAGAGACGAGCGGGGGGCAGATACGCAGTATTTT
abundance: .; d_gene: .; v_gene: TRBV10-1; j_gene: TRBJ1-5; CDR3aa: CASSKTGNQPQHF; CDR3nt: TGCGCCAGCAGCAAAACAGGGAATCAGCCCCAGCATTTT
abundance: .; d_gene: .; v_gene: TRBV19; j_gene: TRBJ1-2; CDR3aa: CASSIGGLGYTF; CDR3nt: TGTGCCAGTAGTATCGGCGGCCTTGGCTACACCTTC
abundance: .; d_gene: .; v_gene: TRBV19; j_gene: TRBJ2-4; CDR3aa: CASSIDPDRVKLAKNIQYF; CDR3nt: TGTGCCAGTAGTATAGACCCAGACAGAGTGAAACTAGCCAAAAACATTCAGTACTTC
abundance: .; d_gene: TRBD1; v_gene: TRBV29-1; j_gene: TRBJ2-7; CDR3aa: CSVLDRGLNEQYF; CDR3nt: TGCAGCGTGCTGGACAGGGGGCTGAACGAGCAGTACTTC
abundance: .; d_gene: TRBD1; v_gene: TRBV7-2; j_gene: TRBJ1-2; CDR3aa: CASSSQGARESNYGYTF; CDR3nt: TGTGCCAGCAGCTCCCAGGGGGCGAGAGAATCTAACTATGGCTACACCTTC
abundance: .; d_gene: TRBD1; v_gene: TRBV7-8; j_gene: TRBJ1-4; CDR3aa: CASSHGDRSHEKLFF; CDR3nt: TGTGCCAGCAGCCACGGGGACAGGAGTCATGAAAAACTGTTTTTT
abundance: .; d_gene: .; v_gene: TRBV4-2; j_gene: TRBJ2-5; CDR3aa: CASSQEIRAGSQETQYF; CDR3nt: TGTGCCAGCAGCCAAGAAATACGTGCGGGCAGCCAAGAGACCCAGTACTTC
abundance: .; d_gene: .; v_gene: TRBV5-1; j_gene: TRBJ2-1; CDR3aa: CASSHLLGGGASPYNEQFF; CDR3nt: TGCGCCAGCAGCCACCTACTAGGAGGGGGGGCCTCCCCCTACAATGAGCAGTTCTTC
abundance: .; d_gene: TRBD1; v_gene: TRBV5-1; j_gene: TRBJ1-4; CDR3aa: CASSPGTGNEKLFF; CDR3nt: TGCGCCAGCAGTCCCGGGACAGGGAATGAAAAACTGTTTTTT
abundance: .; d_gene: .; v_gene: TRBV12-3/TRBV12-4; j_gene: TRBJ1-5; CDR3aa: CASSFLGGPQHF; CDR3nt: TGTGCCAGCAGTTTCTTGGGGGGTCCCCAGCATTTT
abundance: .; d_gene: TRBD2; v_gene: TRBV2; j_gene: TRBJ2-5; CDR3aa: CASPRTSGAQETQYF; CDR3nt: TGTGCCAGCCCAAGGACTAGCGGGGCCCAAGAGACCCAGTACTTC
abundance: .; d_gene: .; v_gene: TRBV18; j_gene: TRBJ1-1; CDR3aa: CASSHGGTEAFF; CDR3nt: TGTGCCAGCTCCCACGGAGGTACTGAAGCTTTCTTT
abundance: .; d_gene: .; v_gene: TRBV12-5; j_gene: TRBJ2-3; CDR3aa: CASGQNPGSTDTQYF; CDR3nt: TGTGCTAGTGGCCAGAACCCCGGGAGCACAGATACGCAGTATTTT
abundance: .; d_gene: .; v_gene: TRBV29-1; j_gene: TRBJ2-1; CDR3aa: CSVVGFGNSYNEQFF; CDR3nt: TGCAGCGTTGTGGGGTTCGGGAATTCCTACAATGAGCAGTTCTTC
abundance: .; d_gene: TRBD1; v_gene: TRBV18; j_gene: TRBJ1-4; CDR3aa: CASSPPGQGDEKLFF; CDR3nt: TGTGCCAGCTCACCACCCGGGCAGGGGGATGAAAAACTGTTTTTT
abundance: .; d_gene: .; v_gene: TRBV7-2; j_gene: TRBJ1-2; CDR3aa: CASSQRGDFYGYTF; CDR3nt: TGTGCCAGCAGCCAAAGAGGGGACTTCTATGGCTACACCTTC
abundance: .; d_gene: TRBD1; v_gene: TRBV4-1; j_gene: TRBJ1-4; CDR3aa: CASSPYPGQKNEKLFF; CDR3nt: TGCGCCAGCAGCCCTTACCCGGGACAGAAAAATGAAAAACTGTTTTTT
abundance: .; d_gene: .; v_gene: TRBV24-1; j_gene: TRBJ2-1; CDR3aa: CATSDLYRASYNEQFF; CDR3nt: TGTGCCACCAGTGATTTGTACAGGGCATCCTACAATGAGCAGTTCTTC
abundance: .; d_gene: TRBD1; v_gene: TRBV18; j_gene: TRBJ1-1; CDR3aa: CASSPDRVVNTEAFF; CDR3nt: TGTGCCAGCTCACCGGACAGGGTGGTGAACACTGAAGCTTTCTTT
abundance: .; d_gene: .; v_gene: TRBV4-1; j_gene: TRBJ2-7; CDR3aa: CASSQARGTYEQYF; CDR3nt: TGCGCCAGCAGCCAAGCCCGGGGGACCTACGAGCAGTACTTC
abundance: .; d_gene: .; v_gene: TRBV6-2/TRBV6-3; j_gene: TRBJ1-1; CDR3aa: CASSQGTEAFF; CDR3nt: TGTGCCAGCAGTCAGGGGACTGAAGCTTTCTTT
abundance: once; d_gene: .; v_gene: TRBV7-2; j_gene: TRBJ1-2; CDR3aa: CASSLVQGTSFNYGYTF; CDR3nt: TGTGCCAGCAGCTTAGTTCAGGGGACGTCTTTTAACTATGGCTACACCTTC
abundance: .; d_gene: TRBD1; v_gene: TRBV19; j_gene: TRBJ1-2; CDR3aa: CASSPDRGYGYTF; CDR3nt: TGTGCCAGTAGTCCGGACAGGGGCTATGGCTACACCTTC
abundance: .; d_gene: TRBD1; v_gene: TRBV24-1; j_gene: TRBJ1-5; CDR3aa: CASSGGVNQPQHF; CDR3nt: TGTGCCTCTTCAGGGGGCGTAAATCAGCCCCAGCATTTT
abundance: .; d_gene: .; v_gene: TRBV5-1; j_gene: TRBJ2-6; CDR3aa: CASSLVIGTGANVLTF; CDR3nt: TGCGCCAGCAGCTTGGTGATAGGGACAGGGGCCAACGTCCTGACTTTC
abundance: .; d_gene: .; v_gene: TRBV19; j_gene: TRBJ1-4; CDR3aa: CASSSLTGSNEKLFF; CDR3nt: TGTGCCAGTAGTAGCCTCACAGGATCTAATGAAAAACTGTTTTTT
abundance: .; d_gene: TRBD1; v_gene: TRBV2; j_gene: TRBJ1-6; CDR3aa: CASSESVTGVSPLHF; CDR3nt: TGTGCCAGCAGTGAATCCGTGACAGGGGTATCACCCCTCCACTTT
abundance: once; d_gene: TRBD1; v_gene: TRBV2; j_gene: TRBJ1-4; CDR3aa: CASSPRTGKIFATNEKLFF; CDR3nt: TGTGCCAGCAGTCCCAGGACAGGGAAAATTTTTGCAACTAATGAAAAACTGTTTTTT
abundance: few; d_gene: .; v_gene: TRBV19; j_gene: TRBJ2-7; CDR3aa: CASSIDRGVSTYEQYF; CDR3nt: TGTGCCAGTAGTATAGATCGAGGAGTCTCGACCTACGAGCAGTACTTC